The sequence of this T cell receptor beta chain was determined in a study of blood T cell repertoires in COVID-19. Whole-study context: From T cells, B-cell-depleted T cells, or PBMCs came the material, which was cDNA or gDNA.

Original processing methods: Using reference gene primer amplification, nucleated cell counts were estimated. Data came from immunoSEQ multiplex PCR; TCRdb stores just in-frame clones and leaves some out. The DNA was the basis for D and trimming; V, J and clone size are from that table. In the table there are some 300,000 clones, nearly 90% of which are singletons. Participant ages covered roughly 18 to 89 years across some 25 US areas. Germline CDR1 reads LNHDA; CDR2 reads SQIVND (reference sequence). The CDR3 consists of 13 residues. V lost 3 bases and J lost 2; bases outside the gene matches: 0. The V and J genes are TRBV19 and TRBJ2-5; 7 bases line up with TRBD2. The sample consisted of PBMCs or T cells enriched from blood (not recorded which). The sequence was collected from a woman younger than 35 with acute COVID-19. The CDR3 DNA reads TGTGCCAGTAGTATCGGGGGGCAAGAGACCCAGTACTTC. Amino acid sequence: CASSIGGQETQYF.